This TCR beta chain originates from a study of graft-versus-host responses after intestinal transplantation. This CDR3 has 13 residues. With 4 bases removed from V and 3 bases from J, the gap between germline ends came to 9 bases. Germline V gene sequence: CDR1 ENHRY, CDR2 SYGVKD. TCRdb's copy holds only in-frame clones and misses some; the assay was immunoSEQ multiplex PCR. This sample has 80,000 to 100,000 clones, with 80% to 95% found just once. To note about this clone: Its cognate antigen is unknown.

This TCR was recovered from a human donor who received an intestinal transplant. This material consisted of unstimulated CD4+ T cells sorted from spleen or lymph node cells, taken before intestinal transplant. The V call is TRBV10-3, the J call TRBJ2-5; D is unclear. The CDR3 loop is CAISVEIEETQYF. In DNA, the CDR3 is TGTGCCATCAGTGTAGAAATAGAAGAGACCCAGTACTTC.